The rows below give T cell receptor beta chains drawn from one sample of a study of T cells in Graves' hyperthyroidism and ophthalmopathy. MiXCR, applied by TCRdb to the multiplex PCR reads, yields one record per CDR3 protein. Here the sample spans about 420,000 distinct CDR3 sequences, about 15% being singletons. The sequenced sample was blood. These receptors were obtained from a young woman with Graves' hyperthyroidism. CDR3s include the opening cysteine and the closing phenylalanine or tryptophan. The order of the fields is CDR3 protein, V gene, J gene, clone size. Clone size is stated in some rows and not others, as once, few, many or a class when expanded.

CDR3aa: CASSQAGGLAVTDTQYF
v_gene: TRBV6-1
j_gene: TRBJ2-3
abundance: few

CDR3aa: CASRATGMGEETQYF
v_gene: TRBV12-3/TRBV12-4
j_gene: TRBJ2-5
abundance: many

CDR3aa: CSANTGPGGYTF
v_gene: TRBV20-1
j_gene: TRBJ1-2
abundance: many

CDR3aa: CSASSGRTQRTQYF
v_gene: TRBV20-1
j_gene: TRBJ2-3
abundance: many

CDR3aa: CASSLPERGSGANVLTF
v_gene: TRBV7-2
j_gene: TRBJ2-6
abundance: many

CDR3aa: CASSDSGTGEYTKQFF
v_gene: TRBV10-1
j_gene: TRBJ2-1
abundance: .

CDR3aa: CASSELAGVPTGELFF
v_gene: TRBV2
j_gene: TRBJ2-2
abundance: many

CDR3aa: CASRSHRLPTGELFF
v_gene: TRBV7-2
j_gene: TRBJ2-2
abundance: .

CDR3aa: CASSYSETPYNEQFF
v_gene: TRBV6-9
j_gene: TRBJ2-1
abundance: few

CDR3aa: CAIRGTTYEQYF
v_gene: TRBV10-3
j_gene: TRBJ2-7
abundance: .

CDR3aa: CASSIAPLVDCSTDTQYF
v_gene: TRBV19
j_gene: TRBJ2-3
abundance: many

CDR3aa: CASTTRRGLAGANTGELFF
v_gene: TRBV2
j_gene: TRBJ2-2
abundance: many

CDR3aa: CASSMGGGGADMNTEAFF
v_gene: TRBV19
j_gene: TRBJ1-1
abundance: many

CDR3aa: CASSLAENTEAFF
v_gene: TRBV12-3/TRBV12-4
j_gene: TRBJ1-1
abundance: many

CDR3aa: CASSLVAGGYNEQFF
v_gene: TRBV11-3
j_gene: TRBJ2-1
abundance: many

CDR3aa: CASSPGHGVSDTQYF
v_gene: TRBV11-2
j_gene: TRBJ2-3
abundance: many

CDR3aa: CASSSRIQETQYF
v_gene: TRBV18
j_gene: TRBJ2-5
abundance: many

CDR3aa: CASSLGGAEAFF
v_gene: TRBV27
j_gene: TRBJ1-1
abundance: many

CDR3aa: CASSPRAGLPGEQFF
v_gene: TRBV3-1
j_gene: TRBJ2-1
abundance: few

CDR3aa: CAISEEQDYSYEQYF
v_gene: TRBV10-3
j_gene: TRBJ2-7
abundance: many

CDR3aa: CASSPSTSEIAKNIQYF
v_gene: TRBV4-1
j_gene: TRBJ2-4
abundance: few

CDR3aa: CASSFDGYADSPLHF
v_gene: TRBV12-3/TRBV12-4
j_gene: TRBJ1-6
abundance: many

CDR3aa: CSVRTGGDTGELFF
v_gene: TRBV29-1
j_gene: TRBJ2-2
abundance: few

CDR3aa: CASSLRGDIQYF
v_gene: TRBV27
j_gene: TRBJ2-4
abundance: .

CDR3aa: CASSPGTVGIRYEQYF
v_gene: TRBV12-3/TRBV12-4
j_gene: TRBJ2-7
abundance: many

CDR3aa: CASSPDGYAGQPQHF
v_gene: TRBV7-2
j_gene: TRBJ1-5
abundance: .

CDR3aa: CASSRNYGYTF
v_gene: TRBV19
j_gene: TRBJ1-2
abundance: many

CDR3aa: CASRKQGAEGYGYTF
v_gene: TRBV28
j_gene: TRBJ1-2
abundance: many

CDR3aa: CSARSRGAPLQETQYF
v_gene: TRBV20-1
j_gene: TRBJ2-5
abundance: many

CDR3aa: CAWIGRARKQFF
v_gene: TRBV30
j_gene: TRBJ2-1
abundance: few

CDR3aa: CASSRTGSIYGYTF
v_gene: TRBV4-1
j_gene: TRBJ1-2
abundance: many

CDR3aa: CASRRNTEAFF
v_gene: TRBV12-3/TRBV12-4
j_gene: TRBJ1-1
abundance: many

CDR3aa: CASTGGQPTNYGYTF
v_gene: TRBV5-1
j_gene: TRBJ1-2
abundance: few

CDR3aa: CASTPSHNTEAFF
v_gene: TRBV19
j_gene: TRBJ1-1
abundance: many

CDR3aa: CASSRKGARGHSPLHF
v_gene: TRBV3-1
j_gene: TRBJ1-6
abundance: many

CDR3aa: CAWRHQGPQAFF
v_gene: TRBV30
j_gene: TRBJ1-1
abundance: many

CDR3aa: CASSVAGGPYEQYF
v_gene: TRBV9
j_gene: TRBJ2-7
abundance: many

CDR3aa: CASSYSRTGGYEQYF
v_gene: TRBV6-2/TRBV6-3
j_gene: TRBJ2-7
abundance: many

CDR3aa: CSVLDRDDYGYTF
v_gene: TRBV29-1
j_gene: TRBJ1-2
abundance: many

CDR3aa: CASSHPGQGAYEQYF
v_gene: TRBV4-1
j_gene: TRBJ2-7
abundance: .

CDR3aa: CASTQGRQPQHF
v_gene: TRBV28
j_gene: TRBJ1-5
abundance: many

CDR3aa: CASSLASNLGSYEQYF
v_gene: TRBV28
j_gene: TRBJ2-7
abundance: .

CDR3aa: CASCSWGQEQYF
v_gene: TRBV6-1
j_gene: TRBJ2-7
abundance: many

CDR3aa: CSARDGGHRGTTYNEQFF
v_gene: TRBV20-1
j_gene: TRBJ2-1
abundance: many

CDR3aa: CASSLSPTRDPTDTQYF
v_gene: TRBV27
j_gene: TRBJ2-3
abundance: many

CDR3aa: CASSEVLVQETQYF
v_gene: TRBV6-1
j_gene: TRBJ2-5
abundance: many

CDR3aa: CASSATQTGAGNTIYF
v_gene: TRBV9
j_gene: TRBJ1-3
abundance: .

CDR3aa: CASSLRDRDYQAFF
v_gene: TRBV7-2
j_gene: TRBJ1-1
abundance: .

CDR3aa: CASQLGQGLWETQYF
v_gene: TRBV6-1
j_gene: TRBJ2-5
abundance: many

CDR3aa: CASSPGAQVQRRSYNEQFF
v_gene: TRBV19
j_gene: TRBJ2-1
abundance: many

CDR3aa: CASSLGSEQFF
v_gene: TRBV7-2
j_gene: TRBJ2-1
abundance: many

CDR3aa: CASSDSGGAIRNTIYF
v_gene: TRBV28
j_gene: TRBJ1-3
abundance: .

CDR3aa: CASSWTSPEQFF
v_gene: TRBV12-3/TRBV12-4
j_gene: TRBJ2-1
abundance: many

CDR3aa: CASSPGTSYGYTF
v_gene: TRBV11-2
j_gene: TRBJ1-2
abundance: .